A selection of T cell receptor beta chains follows, all from one sample in a study of T cell responses to AZD1222 COVID-19 vaccine. The repertoire was sequenced with immunoSEQ multiplex PCR; TCRdb's copy has only in-frame clones and lacks some. The table includes some 180,000 clones, roughly 92% detected once. The sample was peripheral blood, taken on day 0 of AZD1222 vaccination. Receptors were obtained from an adult in good health. CDR3s include the opening cysteine and the closing phenylalanine or tryptophan. A D gene is named only where the DNA matches it firmly. Not every row has a clone size; where given, it reads once, few, many or a size class.

D	length	size	V	J	CDR3	DNA
.	12	.	TRBV6-5	TRBJ2-7	CASSNLRVEQYF	TGTGCCAGCAGTAACCTAAGGGTGGAACAGTACTTC
.	14	.	TRBV3-1/TRBV3-2	TRBJ1-1	CASRRGSMNTEAFF	TGTGCCAGCCGCAGGGGAAGCATGAACACTGAAGCTTTCTTT
.	13	.	TRBV10-2	TRBJ2-5	CASSWGHEETQYF	TGCGCCAGCAGTTGGGGACACGAAGAGACCCAGTACTTC
.	11	.	TRBV19	TRBJ1-5	CASGHVQPQHF	TGTGCCAGTGGGCATGTCCAGCCCCAGCATTTT
.	14	.	TRBV7-9	TRBJ2-2	CASSLRGNTGELFF	TGTGCCAGCAGCCTCAGGGGGAACACCGGGGAGCTGTTTTTT
TRBD1	15	once	TRBV5-5	TRBJ1-1	CASSPGDRGGTEAFF	TGTGCCAGCAGCCCGGGGGACAGGGGCGGCACTGAAGCTTTCTTT
.	16	.	TRBV7-2	TRBJ2-1	CASSAPGTLVNNEQFF	TGTGCCAGCAGCGCCCCCGGGACCCTCGTGAATAATGAGCAGTTCTTC
.	14	.	TRBV6-5	TRBJ2-3	CASRGDPYSDTQYF	TGTGCCAGCAGGGGGGACCCGTACTCAGATACGCAGTATTTT
.	15	.	TRBV6-5	TRBJ2-1	CASSYRRGTQFVQFF	TGTGCCAGCAGTTACCGCAGAGGGACCCAGTTTGTGCAGTTCTTC
.	15	.	TRBV10-3	TRBJ2-3	CAISVAQHSTDTQYF	TGTGCCATCAGTGTAGCGCAGCATAGCACAGATACGCAGTATTTT
TRBD1	14	.	TRBV30	TRBJ1-6	CAWSGGTGVSPLHF	TGTGCCTGGAGTGGGGGGACAGGGGTCTCACCCCTCCACTTT
.	13	.	TRBV27	TRBJ1-2	CASSFSGGYGYTF	TGTGCCAGCAGTTTCTCGGGTGGCTATGGCTACACCTTC